This T cell receptor beta chain stems from a study of monozygotic twins with inflammatory bowel disease. Germline V CDR1 and CDR2: DFQATT, SNEGSKA (reference sequence). The CDR3 spans 19 residues. No DNA is given; TCRdb re-called the 5' RACE reads and lists each CDR3 protein once. Its clone listing holds some 400,000 distinct CDR3 sequences. The sequencing sample was made of blood. The rearrangement joins TRBV20-1 to TRBJ2-3; TCRdb lists TRBD2, though no DNA is available to test this call. The source of this sequence is a human donor with ulcerative colitis or Crohn's disease, or a healthy co-twin of an affected twin (not recorded which). The chain's CDR3 is CSARPIVGLRDSNTDTQYF.